The 5 T cell receptor beta chains in this list originate from one sample, sequenced in a study of T cell responses to AZD1222 COVID-19 vaccine. TCRdb keeps only in-frame clones here, not all; method: immunoSEQ multiplex PCR. The sample has roughly 100,000 clones; 93% are singletons. Sequencing was performed on peripheral blood, taken on day 0 of AZD1222 vaccination. Receptors originate from an adult in good health.

The V and J genes are TRBV19 and TRBJ2-5; D possibly corresponds to TRBD1 (6 bases). Germline values: CDR1 LNHDA, CDR2 SQIVND (reference sequence). This CDR3 comprises 15 residues. Trimming took 3 bases from V and 1 from J, leaving 12 bases between them. The CDR3 region has the DNA TGTGCCAGTAGTATCGCCGGGACAACCCAAGAGACCCAGTACTTC. Translation: CASSIAGTTQETQYF. Full variable domain (rest looked up from reference TRBV19 and TRBJ2-5): DGGITQSPKYLFRKEGQNVTLSCEQNLNHDAMYWYRQDPGQGLRLIYYSQIVNDFQKGDIAEGYSVSREKKESFPLTVTSAQKNPTAFYLCASSIAGTTQETQYFGPGTRLLVL.

J is TRBJ2-7 and V is TRBV28; 12 nucleotides match TRBD2. This CDR3 comprises 14 residues. Losses at the gene ends were 5 bases for V and 6 bases for J; bases not matched to a gene: 5. Per the germline V gene, CDR1 is MDHEN and CDR2 is SYDVKM. CDR3 amino acids: CASSPGLAGGEQYF. The CDR3 DNA reads as TGTGCCAGCAGTCCGGGACTAGCGGGCGGCGAGCAGTACTTC.

CDR3: CASSMRGVGSSEKLFF. For the CDR3, the DNA is TGTGCCAGTAGTATGCGAGGTGTGGGATCGAGTGAAAAACTGTTTTTT. V and J are TRBV19 and TRBJ1-4; D uncertain. V was trimmed by 3 bases and J by 7 bases, leaving 18 bases between them. Germline V lookup: CDR1 LNHDA, CDR2 SQIVND (reference sequence). The CDR3 is 16 residues long. The entire variable domain, with the rest obtained from reference TRBV19 and TRBJ1-4, is as follows: DGGITQSPKYLFRKEGQNVTLSCEQNLNHDAMYWYRQDPGQGLRLIYYSQIVNDFQKGDIAEGYSVSREKKESFPLTVTSAQKNPTAFYLCASSMRGVGSSEKLFFGSGTQLSVL.

The CDR3 sequence is CASSQGLKSGTPPRSEQYF. CDR3 DNA: TGTGCCAGCAGCCAAGGACTCAAATCCGGGACACCGCCTAGAAGCGAGCAGTACTTC. The rearrangement joins TRBV3-1 (or the pseudogene TRBV3-2) to TRBJ2-7; the D gene is possibly TRBD1 (6 bases). Germline CDR1 LGHDT, CDR2 YNNKEL (reference sequence). The CDR3 totals 19 residues. The V and J ends lost 1 base and 6 bases respectively, with 28 bases between them.

Only one count was recorded for this clone. This chain joins TRBV2 and TRBJ2-5, with D perhaps matching TRBD2 (5 bases). The CDR3 totals 14 residues. The V end was cut by 2 bases, the J end by 4 bases, with 11 bases between. Germline V gives CDR1 SNHLY, CDR2 FYNNEI. The CDR3 coding sequence is TGTGCCAGCAGTGAATATCCTGGAGGAGAGACCCAGTACTTC. Protein: CASSEYPGGETQYF.